These T cell receptor beta chains were read from a single sample in a study of cytomegalovirus exposure and HLA in healthy donors. Produced via immunoSEQ multiplex PCR; TCRdb's table is partial and in-frame only. The table includes under 200,000 clones, around 68% detected once. The sample consisted of PBMCs. The origin of the receptors is a woman in her 40s in good health and CMV-seropositive. The CDR3 runs from the conserved cysteine through the conserved F or W. A D gene is named only where the DNA matches it firmly. Clone size, where shown, is once, few, many, or a class for clones that have expanded.

V gene	D gene	J gene	clone size	CDR3 protein	CDR3 DNA
TRBV2	TRBD1	TRBJ1-5	NA	CASRGDREGGNQPQHF	TGTGCCAGCAGGGGGGACAGGGAGGGCGGCAATCAGCCCCAGCATTTT
TRBV9	NA	TRBJ1-2	NA	CASSVSPTEVYGYTF	TGTGCCAGCAGCGTATCCCCGACAGAGGTCTATGGCTACACCTTC
TRBV5-4	TRBD1	TRBJ1-4	NA	CASSRDRSGEKLFF	TGTGCCAGCAGCCGGGACAGGTCGGGAGAAAAACTGTTTTTT
TRBV7-9	TRBD2	TRBJ2-3	NA	CASSSGTSGSDTQYF	TGTGCCAGCAGCTCAGGGACTAGCGGCTCAGATACGCAGTATTTT
TRBV5-4	NA	TRBJ2-3	few	CASSQSTGTLMLDTQYF	TGTGCCAGCAGCCAATCAACAGGGACCTTGATGCTGGATACGCAGTATTTT
TRBV4-3	NA	TRBJ2-5	few	CASSRDSQETQYF	TGCGCCAGCAGCAGGGACTCCCAAGAGACCCAGTACTTC
TRBV5-1	NA	TRBJ1-2	NA	CASSAVLTGTYGYTF	TGCGCCAGCAGCGCAGTTTTAACAGGGACCTATGGCTACACCTTC
TRBV2	NA	TRBJ2-6	NA	CASTGQDSGANVLTF	TGTGCCAGCACTGGGCAAGACTCTGGGGCCAACGTCCTGACTTTC
TRBV19	TRBD1	TRBJ2-3	NA	CASSPEGATDTQYF	TGTGCCAGTAGTCCCGAGGGGGCAACAGATACGCAGTATTTT
TRBV7-2	NA	TRBJ1-5	many	CASSPQEGAPQHF	TGTGCCAGCAGCCCCCAAGAGGGAGCGCCCCAGCATTTT
TRBV6-1	TRBD1	TRBJ1-5	few	CASSRDSITNQPQHF	TGTGCCAGCAGCCGGGACAGTATTACTAATCAGCCCCAGCATTTT
TRBV6-5	TRBD1	TRBJ2-2	NA	CASSLGQGNTGELFF	TGTGCCAGCAGTTTGGGACAGGGGAACACCGGGGAGCTGTTTTTT
TRBV18	NA	TRBJ1-2	NA	CASSPRRTDVDYTF	TGTGCCAGCTCACCAAGGAGGACGGACGTCGACTACACCTTC
TRBV2	NA	TRBJ2-5	NA	CASSGRNFQETQYF	TGTGCCAGCAGTGGCAGGAATTTCCAAGAGACCCAGTACTTC
TRBV5-1	NA	TRBJ2-3	few	CASSPIAVDTDTQYF	TGCGCCAGCAGCCCTATAGCGGTAGACACAGATACGCAGTATTTT
TRBV2	NA	TRBJ2-2	few	CASSLQGSSNSGELFF	TGTGCCAGCAGTTTACAGGGATCTTCAAATAGCGGGGAGCTGTTTTTT